The source of this TCR beta chain is a study of CD8 T cells in Susac syndrome. RNA totalling roughly 0.45 to 1 ug underwent reverse transcription with random hexamers. TCRdb processed the immunoSEQ multiplex PCR reads anew with MiXCR; each CDR3 protein has one entry. Of over 300,000 distinct CDR3 sequences listed, around 90% are singletons. The germline V gene has CDR1 MDHEN and CDR2 SYDVKM. This CDR3 has 15 amino acids. V shed 6 bases and J 0 bases; nucleotides not matched to a gene: 4. The receptor comes from a human donor with multiple sclerosis. The rearrangement uses TRBV28 and TRBJ1-4, with 7 bases matching TRBD1. The material sequenced was CD4+ T cells from PBMCs. DNA for the CDR3: TGTGCCAGCAGACTGCAGGGGGCAACTAATGAAAAACTGTTTTTT. Its translation: CASRLQGATNEKLFF.